The source of this TCR beta chain is a study of CD8+CD57+ T cells in acquired aplastic anemia. Germline assignment: CDR1 SNHLY and CDR2 FYNNEI. The J segment lost 1 base and the V segment lost 5 bases, leaving 9 bases of the junction unmatched. This CDR3 has 17 amino acids. Using genomic DNA as the template, TCR beta VDJ and CDR3 profiling was carried out. MiXCR, run by TCRdb on the reads, gives a single entry per CDR3 protein. The sample lists about 160,000 distinct CDR3 sequences, around 45% occurring once. This clonotype was seen at least ten times. Material for sequencing was sorted CD4+, CD8+, or CD8+CD57+ T cells (not recorded which) from PBMCs. The rearrangement links TRBV2 to TRBJ1-5; 9 bases line up with TRBD1. The receptor was isolated from a human donor in good health. CDR3 sequence reads: CASSTPPGQGSNQPQHF. CDR3 in DNA: TGTGCCAGCAGTACACCTCCGGGACAGGGAAGCAATCAGCCCCAGCATTTT.